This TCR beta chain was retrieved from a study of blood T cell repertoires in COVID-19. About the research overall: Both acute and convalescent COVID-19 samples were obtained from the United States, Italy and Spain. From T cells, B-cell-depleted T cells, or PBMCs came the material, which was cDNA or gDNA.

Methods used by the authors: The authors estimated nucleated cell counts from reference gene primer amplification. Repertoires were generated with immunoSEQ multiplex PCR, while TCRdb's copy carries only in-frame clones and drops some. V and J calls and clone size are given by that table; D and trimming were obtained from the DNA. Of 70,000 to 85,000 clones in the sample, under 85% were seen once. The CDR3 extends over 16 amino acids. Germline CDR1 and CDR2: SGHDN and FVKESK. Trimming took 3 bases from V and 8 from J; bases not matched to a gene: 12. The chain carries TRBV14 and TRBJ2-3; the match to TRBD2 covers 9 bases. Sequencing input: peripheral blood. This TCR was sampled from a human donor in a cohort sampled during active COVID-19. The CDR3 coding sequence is TGTGCCAGCAGCCAGATTAGCGGGGGACTCCCCCCTACGCAGTATTTT. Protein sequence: CASSQISGGLPPTQYF.